This TCR beta chain was profiled in a study of blood T cell repertoires in COVID-19. About the research overall: Sites across the United States, Italy and Spain contributed samples from acute and convalescent COVID-19.

Original analysis: How many nucleated cells were present was estimated from reference gene primer amplification. The assay was immunoSEQ multiplex PCR, and TCRdb's table has in-frame clones only and misses some. That table gives V, J and clone size, and the DNA gave D and trimming. The sample shows more than 85,000 clones, about 70% of them seen only once. V was trimmed by 3 bases and J by 4 bases, leaving 9 bases between them. CDR1 and CDR2 from the germline V gene are MDHEN and SYDVKM. The CDR3 totals 13 residues. The sample was peripheral blood. This TCR derives from a woman aged 60 to 75 with acute or convalescent COVID-19. The V gene is TRBV28, the J gene TRBJ1-2; D remains ambiguous. CDR3 nucleotide sequence: TGTGCCAGCAGTTTCTCTGGTAGCTATGGCTACACCTTC. Amino acid sequence: CASSFSGSYGYTF.